Presented here are 2 T cell receptor beta chains from one specimen sequenced in a study of shared clonotypes between healthy human individuals. Repertoires were generated with immunoSEQ multiplex PCR, while TCRdb's copy carries only in-frame clones and drops some. The sample holds roughly 2.1 million clones, about 92% seen once. It was CD45RO-negative cells, positively selected for CCR7, that made up naive CD8 cells, with terminally differentiated effector memory CD45RA+ cells excluded. What was sequenced was naive CD8+ T cells from PBMCs. These receptors were taken from a man between 18 and 35 years old in good health. Some clones in this sample may be carry-over from other donors' samples.

J is TRBJ2-7 and V is TRBV27; TRBD1 or TRBD2 may be the D gene (5 bases each). Germline CDR1 is MNHEY and CDR2 is SMNVEV (reference sequence). The CDR3 is 16 amino acids. The V and J ends lost 5 bases and 3 bases respectively, with 20 bases between them. The CDR3 protein is CASSPLGVRVLYEQYF. CDR3 in DNA: TGTGCCAGCAGTCCCCTGGGGGTGAGGGTACTCTACGAGCAGTACTTC.

The J gene is TRBJ2-2, the V gene TRBV7-3, with D uncertain. The CDR3 is 12 amino acids. Germline CDR1 reads SGHTA; CDR2 reads FQGTGA. The V end was cut by 5 bases, the J end by 6 bases, with 7 bases between. The chain's CDR3 is CASSPLPGELFF. The CDR3 bases are TGTGCCAGCAGCCCCCTCCCCGGGGAGCTGTTTTTT.